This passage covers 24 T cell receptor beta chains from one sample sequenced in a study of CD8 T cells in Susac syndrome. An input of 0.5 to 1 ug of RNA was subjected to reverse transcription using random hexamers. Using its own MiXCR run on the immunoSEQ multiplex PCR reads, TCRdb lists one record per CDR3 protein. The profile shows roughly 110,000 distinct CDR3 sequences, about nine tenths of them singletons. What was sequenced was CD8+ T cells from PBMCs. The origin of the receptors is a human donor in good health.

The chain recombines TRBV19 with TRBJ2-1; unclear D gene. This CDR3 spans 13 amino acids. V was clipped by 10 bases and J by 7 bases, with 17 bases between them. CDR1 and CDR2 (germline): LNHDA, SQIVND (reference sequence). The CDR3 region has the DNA TGTGCCACCCGGGTCCCCCCACGAAATGAGCAGTTCTTC. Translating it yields CATRVPPRNEQFF. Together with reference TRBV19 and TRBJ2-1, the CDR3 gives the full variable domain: DGGITQSPKYLFRKEGQNVTLSCEQNLNHDAMYWYRQDPGQGLRLIYYSQIVNDFQKGDIAEGYSVSREKKESFPLTVTSAQKNPTAFYLCATRVPPRNEQFFGPGTRLTVL.

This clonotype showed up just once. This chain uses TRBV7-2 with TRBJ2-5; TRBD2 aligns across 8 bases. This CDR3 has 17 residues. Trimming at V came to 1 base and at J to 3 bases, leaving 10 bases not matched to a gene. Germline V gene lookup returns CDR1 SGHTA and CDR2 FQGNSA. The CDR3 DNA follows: TGTGCCAGCAGCTTAGGGCCCAATGGGCGGGGGGAAGAGACCCAGTACTTC. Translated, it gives CASSLGPNGRGEETQYF.

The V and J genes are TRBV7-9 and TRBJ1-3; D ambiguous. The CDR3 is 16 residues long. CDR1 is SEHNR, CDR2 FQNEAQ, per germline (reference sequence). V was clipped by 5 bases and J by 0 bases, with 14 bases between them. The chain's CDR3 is CASSPFGSSSGNTIYF. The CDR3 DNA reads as TGTGCCAGCAGCCCATTCGGGTCCTCCTCTGGAAACACCATATATTTT.

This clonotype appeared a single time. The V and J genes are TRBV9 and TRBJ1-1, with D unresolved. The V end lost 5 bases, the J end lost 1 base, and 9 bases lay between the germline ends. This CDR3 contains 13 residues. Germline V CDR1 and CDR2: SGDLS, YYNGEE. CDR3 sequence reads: CASRPDTNTEAFF. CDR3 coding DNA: TGTGCCAGCAGGCCAGACACGAACACTGAAGCTTTCTTT.

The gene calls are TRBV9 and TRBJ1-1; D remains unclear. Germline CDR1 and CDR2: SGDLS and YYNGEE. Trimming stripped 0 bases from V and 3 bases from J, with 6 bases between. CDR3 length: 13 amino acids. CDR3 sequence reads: CASSVERDTEAFF. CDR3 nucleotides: TGTGCCAGCAGCGTAGAACGGGACACTGAAGCTTTCTTT.

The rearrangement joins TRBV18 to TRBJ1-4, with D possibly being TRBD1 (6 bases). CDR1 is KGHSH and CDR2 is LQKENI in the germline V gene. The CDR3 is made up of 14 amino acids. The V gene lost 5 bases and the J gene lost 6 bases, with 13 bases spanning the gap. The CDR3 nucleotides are TGTGCCAGCTCATTACAGGGTATCGATGAAAAACTGTTTTTT. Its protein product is CASSLQGIDEKLFF.

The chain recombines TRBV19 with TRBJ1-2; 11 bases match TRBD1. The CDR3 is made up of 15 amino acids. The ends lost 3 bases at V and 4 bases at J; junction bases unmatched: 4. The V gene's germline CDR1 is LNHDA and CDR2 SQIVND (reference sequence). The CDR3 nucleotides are TGTGCCAGTAGTATCCGGGACAGGGGGACCTATGGCTACACCTTC. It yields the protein CASSIRDRGTYGYTF.

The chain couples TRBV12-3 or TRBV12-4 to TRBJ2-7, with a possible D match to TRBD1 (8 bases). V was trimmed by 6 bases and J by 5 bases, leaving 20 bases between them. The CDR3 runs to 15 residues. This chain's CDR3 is CASRPSGQAGDEQYF. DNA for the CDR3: TGTGCCAGCAGACCTTCGGGACAGGCGGGAGACGAGCAGTACTTC.

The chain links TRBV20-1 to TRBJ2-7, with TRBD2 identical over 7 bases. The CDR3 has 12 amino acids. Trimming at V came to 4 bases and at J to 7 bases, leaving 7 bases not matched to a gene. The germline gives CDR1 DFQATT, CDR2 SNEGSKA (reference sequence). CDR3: CSATGGSREQYF. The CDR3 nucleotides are TGCAGTGCTACGGGCGGGAGTCGGGAGCAGTACTTC.

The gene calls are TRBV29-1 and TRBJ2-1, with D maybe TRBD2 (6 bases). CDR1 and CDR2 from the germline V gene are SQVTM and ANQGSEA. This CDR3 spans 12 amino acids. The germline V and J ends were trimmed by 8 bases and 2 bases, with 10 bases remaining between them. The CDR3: CSSSGAYNEQFF. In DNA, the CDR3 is TGCAGCTCATCGGGGGCCTACAATGAGCAGTTCTTC.

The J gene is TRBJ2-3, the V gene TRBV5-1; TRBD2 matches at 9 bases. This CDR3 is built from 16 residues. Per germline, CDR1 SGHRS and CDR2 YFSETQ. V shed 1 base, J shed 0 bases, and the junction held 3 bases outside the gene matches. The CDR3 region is CASSLPSGASTDTQYF. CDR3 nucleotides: TGCGCCAGCAGCTTGCCTAGCGGGGCTAGCACAGATACGCAGTATTTT.

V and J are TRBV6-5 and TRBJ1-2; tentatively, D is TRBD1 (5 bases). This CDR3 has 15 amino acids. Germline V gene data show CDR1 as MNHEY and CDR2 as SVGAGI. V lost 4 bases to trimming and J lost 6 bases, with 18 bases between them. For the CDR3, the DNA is TGTGCCAGCAGTTCCGATCCGGGACGGCGCCATGGCTACACCTTC. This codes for CASSSDPGRRHGYTF.

CDR3 DNA: TGTGCCAGCAGTTTGTCGGATTTAAATCAGCCCCAGCATTTT. Translating gives CASSLSDLNQPQHF. The V gene is TRBV12-3 or TRBV12-4, the J gene TRBJ1-5; no reliable D call. The CDR3 sequence is 14 residues long. V lost 3 bases, J lost 4 bases, and 10 bases lay in between.

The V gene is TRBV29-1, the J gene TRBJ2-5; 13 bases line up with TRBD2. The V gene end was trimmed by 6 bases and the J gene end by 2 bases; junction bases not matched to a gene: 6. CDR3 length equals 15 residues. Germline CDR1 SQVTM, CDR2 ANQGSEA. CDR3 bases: TGCAGCGTCGGGACTAGCGGGACTAATCAAGAGACCCAGTACTTC. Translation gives CSVGTSGTNQETQYF. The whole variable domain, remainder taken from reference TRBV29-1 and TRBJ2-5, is SAVISQKPSRDICQRGTSLTIQCQVDSQVTMMFWYRQQPGQSLTLIATANQGSEATYESGFVIDKFPISRPNLTFSTLTVSNMSPEDSSIYLCSVGTSGTNQETQYFGPGTRLLVL.

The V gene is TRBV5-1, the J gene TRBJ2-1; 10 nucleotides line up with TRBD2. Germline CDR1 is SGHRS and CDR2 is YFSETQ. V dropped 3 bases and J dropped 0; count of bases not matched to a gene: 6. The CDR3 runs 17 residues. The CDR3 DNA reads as TGCGCCAGCAGCTCGGGACTAGCGCCCAGCTCCTACAATGAGCAGTTCTTC. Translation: CASSSGLAPSSYNEQFF.

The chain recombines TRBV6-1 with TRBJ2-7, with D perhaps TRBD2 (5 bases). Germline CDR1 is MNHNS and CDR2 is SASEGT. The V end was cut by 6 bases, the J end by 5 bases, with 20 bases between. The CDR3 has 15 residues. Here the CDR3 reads CASSRVGVLIDEQYF. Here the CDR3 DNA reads TGTGCCAGCAGCCGGGTCGGGGTCTTGATCGACGAGCAGTACTTC.

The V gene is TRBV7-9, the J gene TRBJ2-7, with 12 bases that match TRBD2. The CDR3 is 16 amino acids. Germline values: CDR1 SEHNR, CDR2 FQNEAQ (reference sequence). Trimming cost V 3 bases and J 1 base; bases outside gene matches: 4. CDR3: CASSFPTSGRSYEQYF. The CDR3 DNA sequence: TGTGCCAGCAGCTTTCCGACTAGCGGGAGATCCTACGAGCAGTACTTC.

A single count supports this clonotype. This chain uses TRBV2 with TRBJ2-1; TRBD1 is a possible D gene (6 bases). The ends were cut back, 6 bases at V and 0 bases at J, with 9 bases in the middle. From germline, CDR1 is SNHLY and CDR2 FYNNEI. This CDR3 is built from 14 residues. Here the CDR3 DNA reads TGTGCCAGCAGGGGGACAAGCTCCTACAATGAGCAGTTCTTC. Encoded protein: CASRGTSSYNEQFF.

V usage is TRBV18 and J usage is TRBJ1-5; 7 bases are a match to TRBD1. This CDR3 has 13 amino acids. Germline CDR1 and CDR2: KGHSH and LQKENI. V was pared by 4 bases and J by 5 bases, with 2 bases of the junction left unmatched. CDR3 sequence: CASSQGADQPQHF. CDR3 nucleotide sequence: TGTGCCAGCTCACAGGGGGCCGATCAGCCCCAGCATTTT.

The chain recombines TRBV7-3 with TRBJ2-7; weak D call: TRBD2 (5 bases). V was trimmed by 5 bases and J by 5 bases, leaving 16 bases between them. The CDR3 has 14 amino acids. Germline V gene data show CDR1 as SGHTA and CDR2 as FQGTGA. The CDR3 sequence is CASSPGGPSHEQYF. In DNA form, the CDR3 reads TGTGCCAGCAGCCCCGGCGGGCCTTCCCACGAGCAGTACTTC.

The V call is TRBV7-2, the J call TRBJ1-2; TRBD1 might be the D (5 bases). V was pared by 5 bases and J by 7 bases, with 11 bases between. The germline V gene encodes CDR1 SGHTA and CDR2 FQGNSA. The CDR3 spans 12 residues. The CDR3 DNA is TGTGCCAGCAGCCTCTCCGGGACTGGCTACACCTTC. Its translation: CASSLSGTGYTF. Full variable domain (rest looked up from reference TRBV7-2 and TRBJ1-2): GAGVSQSPSNKVTEKGKDVELRCDPISGHTALYWYRQSLGQGLEFLIYFQGNSAPDKSGLPSDRFSAERTGGSVSTLTIQRTQQEDSAVYLCASSLSGTGYTFGSGTRLTVV.

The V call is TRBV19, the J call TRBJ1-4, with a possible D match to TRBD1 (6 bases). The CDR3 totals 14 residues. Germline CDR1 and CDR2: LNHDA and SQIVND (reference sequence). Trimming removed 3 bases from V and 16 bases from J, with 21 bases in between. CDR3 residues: CASSIRGKQQDSFF. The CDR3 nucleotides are TGTGCCAGTAGTATTAGGGGGAAGCAGCAAGATTCGTTTTTT.

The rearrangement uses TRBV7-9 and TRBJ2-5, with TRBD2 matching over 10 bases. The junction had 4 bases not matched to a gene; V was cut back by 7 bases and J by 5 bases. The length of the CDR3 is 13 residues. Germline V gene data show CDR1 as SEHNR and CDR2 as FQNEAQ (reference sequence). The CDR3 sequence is CASILAGAETQYF. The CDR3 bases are TGTGCCAGCATCCTAGCGGGGGCCGAGACCCAGTACTTC.

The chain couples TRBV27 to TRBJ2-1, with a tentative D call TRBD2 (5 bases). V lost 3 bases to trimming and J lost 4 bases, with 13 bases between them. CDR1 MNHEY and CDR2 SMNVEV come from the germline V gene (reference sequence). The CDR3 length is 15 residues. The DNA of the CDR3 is TGTGCCAGCAGTTTCTCCCGAGGGCCGTACAATGAGCAGTTCTTC. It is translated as CASSFSRGPYNEQFF.